This T cell receptor (beta chain) emerged from a study of blood T cell repertoires in COVID-19. As for the study in general: Researchers got acute and convalescent COVID-19 samples from the United States, Italy and Spain. PBMCs, B-cell-depleted T cells, or T cells provided the cDNA or gDNA that made up the material.

Authors' data handling: Counts of nucleated cells, estimated from reference gene primer amplification, were obtained. TCRdb keeps only in-frame clones here, not all; method: immunoSEQ multiplex PCR. The V and J calls and clone size are taken from that table; D and trimming were inferred from the DNA. The table lists approximately 91,000 clones, about four fifths of them singletons. V shed 4 bases and J 3 bases; nucleotides not matched to a gene: 6. The CDR3 sequence is 15 residues long. The germline CDR1 and CDR2 sequences are SGHRS and YFSETQ. V usage is TRBV5-1 and J usage is TRBJ2-1; 8 nucleotides agree with TRBD2. The TCR comes from a man in his 70s with acute or convalescent COVID-19. The sample consisted of peripheral blood. The DNA for the CDR3 is TGCGCCAGCAGCCAGGACGGGAGGGACTACAATGAGCAGTTCTTC. As protein: CASSQDGRDYNEQFF.